This entry describes one TCR beta chain. Data came from immunoSEQ multiplex PCR; TCRdb stores just in-frame clones and leaves some out. The sample holds 90,000 to 150,000 clones, 88% seen once. The data were taken from a study of T cell responses to AZD1222 COVID-19 vaccine. V dropped 5 bases and J dropped 0; count of bases not matched to a gene: 3. Germline CDR1 reads KGHSH; CDR2 reads LQKENI. This CDR3 is built from 15 residues. This TCR was recovered from an adult in good health. Here the sequenced sample was peripheral blood, taken on day 0 of AZD1222 vaccination. The genes are TRBV18 and TRBJ1-5, with TRBD1 matching over 8 bases. In DNA, the CDR3 is TGTGCCAGCTCAACAGGGGGGGATAGCAATCAGCCCCAGCATTTT. Its translation: CASSTGGDSNQPQHF.